Described below is a single T cell receptor beta chain sequence and its context. These data are taken from a study of blood T cell repertoires in COVID-19. For the study at large: There were acute and convalescent COVID-19 samples, and they came from the United States, Italy and Spain. T cells, B-cell-depleted T cells, or PBMCs supplied cDNA or gDNA.

The CDR3 has 15 residues. With 4 bases clipped from V and 6 bases from J, the junction kept 9 bases outside the gene matches. In germline, CDR1 is SGHNT, CDR2 YYREEE (reference sequence). Authors' processing steps: Nucleated cell number was recorded as an estimate derived from reference gene primer amplification. Assay used: immunoSEQ multiplex PCR; TCRdb lists only in-frame clones, some missing. V, J and clone size are taken as reported in that table, and D and trimming were inferred from the DNA itself. Of roughly 250,000 clones in the sample, around 82% were seen once. The V call is TRBV5-4, the J call TRBJ2-3, with 9 bases identical to TRBD2. Material: peripheral blood. This TCR derives from a woman of 80 years or more with active or convalescent COVID-19. Written as DNA, the CDR3 is TGTGCCAGCAGCACTTGGGCGGGAGGGACGGATACGCAGTATTTT. Encoded protein: CASSTWAGGTDTQYF.